Following are 15 T cell receptor beta chains from one sample sequenced in a study of shared clonotypes between healthy human individuals. Clones were sequenced by immunoSEQ multiplex PCR, and TCRdb holds only the in-frame ones, with some missing. The repertoire has around 200,000 clones, 65% to 70% of them found once; the top ten carry about 9.4%. Sequenced input: memory CD4+ T cells sorted from blood. Stated subset: CD45RA-negative fraction. These receptors were collected from a man between 25 and 39 years old in good health.

The rearrangement links TRBV7-2 to TRBJ2-7; TRBD2 is a possible D gene (5 bases). The CDR3 covers 14 residues. Trimming took 3 bases from V and 1 from J, leaving 10 bases between them. Germline assignment: CDR1 SGHTA and CDR2 FQGNSA. Here the CDR3 reads CASSFTRSSYEQYF. CDR3 in DNA: TGTGCCAGCAGCTTTACTAGATCGTCCTACGAGCAGTACTTC.

The V call is TRBV19, the J call TRBJ1-5; tentative D call: TRBD1 (6 bases). CDR3 length: 13 amino acids. Trimming removed 7 bases from V and 3 bases from J, with 10 bases in between. The V gene's germline CDR1 is LNHDA and CDR2 SQIVND (reference sequence). The CDR3 reads CASNRDTNQPQHF. CDR3 nucleotide sequence: TGTGCCAGTAACCGGGACACCAATCAGCCCCAGCATTTT.

V is TRBV5-1 and J is TRBJ2-3; D might be TRBD2 (5 bases). The V end lost 4 bases, the J end lost 8 bases, and 23 bases lay between the germline ends. CDR3 size: 16 residues. The germline CDR1 and CDR2 sequences are SGHRS and YFSETQ. CDR3 amino acids: CASSQAVTLMTTTQYF. CDR3 nucleotide sequence: TGCGCCAGCAGCCAGGCCGTGACACTTATGACTACTACGCAGTATTTT.

This chain connects TRBV10-2 to TRBJ2-7; D is perhaps TRBD2 (7 bases). Germline V gene data show CDR1 as WSHSY and CDR2 as SAAADI. The V gene lost 7 bases and the J gene lost 4 bases, with 14 bases spanning the gap. The CDR3 sequence is 13 residues long. CDR3 region: CASKAGRGYEQYF. DNA of the CDR3: TGCGCCAGCAAGGCAGGGAGGGGGTACGAGCAGTACTTC.

The chain combines TRBV5-4 with TRBJ2-1; possibly TRBD2 for D (5 bases). Germline V CDR1 and CDR2: SGHNT, YYREEE (reference sequence). This CDR3 has 13 residues. V was trimmed by 6 bases and J by 6 bases, leaving 13 bases between them. The CDR3 bases are TGTGCCAGCACCCGACGTGAGGGCAATGAGCAGTTCTTC. Amino acid sequence: CASTRREGNEQFF. The complete variable domain, with remaining parts taken from reference TRBV5-4 and TRBJ2-1, reads ETGVTQSPTHLIKTRGQQVTLRCSSQSGHNTVSWYQQALGQGPQFIFQYYREEENGRGNFPPRFSGLQFPNYSSELNVNALELDDSALYLCASTRREGNEQFFGPGTRLTVL.

The rearrangement joins TRBV9 to TRBJ2-2, with no clear D. CDR3 size: 16 residues. Deletions cut 0 bases from V and 1 base from J, with 10 bases between. Germline loops: CDR1 SGDLS, CDR2 YYNGEE. The CDR3 here is CASSVVAGMNTGELFF. The CDR3 DNA reads as TGTGCCAGCAGCGTAGTGGCAGGAATGAACACCGGGGAGCTGTTTTTT. The whole variable domain, remainder taken from reference TRBV9 and TRBJ2-2, is DSGVTQTPKHLITATGQRVTLRCSPRSGDLSVYWYQQSLDQGLQFLIQYYNGEERAKGNILERFSAQQFPDLHSELNLSSLELGDSALYFCASSVVAGMNTGELFFGEGSRLTVL.

J is TRBJ2-1 and V is TRBV12-5, with 8 nucleotides matching TRBD2. The CDR3 covers 14 residues. V lost 6 bases to trimming and J lost 10 bases; unmatched junction nucleotides: 11. The V gene's germline CDR1 is LGHNT and CDR2 FRNRAP. CDR3 protein: CASGRSGGTMEQFF. CDR3 bases: TGTGCTAGTGGCCGGAGCGGGGGAACCATGGAGCAGTTCTTC.

This clone has just a few counts. V and J are TRBV7-2 and TRBJ2-3, with 11 bases matching TRBD2. V lost 5 bases and J lost 6; bases outside the gene matches: 19. CDR3 length: 19 residues. Germline CDR1 is SGHTA and CDR2 is FQGNSA. CDR3 bases: TGTGCCAGCAGCGCCGGGGGACGGGGGGCTAGCGGGAGGTTGGATACGCAGTATTTT. Residues: CASSAGGRGASGRLDTQYF.

This clone was seen only a few times. The CDR3 coding sequence is TGTGCCAGCAGTGGACAGGGAAATCAGGTGCCGTTCTTC. Translated: CASSGQGNQVPFF. This chain links TRBV2 with TRBJ2-1; TRBD1 matches at 7 bases. Germline CDR1 reads SNHLY; CDR2 reads FYNNEI. The CDR3 has 13 residues. J lost 15 bases, V lost 4 bases, and 12 bases had no gene match. The complete variable domain, with remaining parts taken from reference TRBV2 and TRBJ2-1, reads EPEVTQTPSHQVTQMGQEVILRCVPISNHLYFYWYRQILGQKVEFLVSFYNNEISEKSEIFDDQFSVERPDGSNFTLKIRSTKLEDSAMYFCASSGQGNQVPFFGPGTRLTVL.

The chain links TRBV27 to TRBJ1-4, with D possibly TRBD1 on 5 matching bases. In germline, CDR1 is MNHEY, CDR2 SMNVEV (reference sequence). The CDR3 length is 14 residues. The V end lost 3 bases, the J end lost 6 bases, and 11 bases lay between the germline ends. The CDR3 loop reads CASSLRQTYEKLFF. In DNA, the CDR3 is TGTGCCAGCAGTTTGAGACAGACATATGAAAAACTGTTTTTT.

J is TRBJ2-1 and V is TRBV5-1; 7 bases agree with TRBD1. V was clipped by 1 base and J by 5 bases; unmatched bases: 6. Germline CDR1 is SGHRS and CDR2 is YFSETQ. This CDR3 spans 15 amino acids. The CDR3 sequence is CASSLSGQADNEQFF. CDR3 DNA: TGCGCCAGCAGCTTGTCTGGACAGGCCGACAATGAGCAGTTCTTC. Complete variable domain (other parts from reference TRBV5-1 and TRBJ2-1): KAGVTQTPRYLIKTRGQQVTLSCSPISGHRSVSWYQQTPGQGLQFLFEYFSETQRNKGNFPGRFSGRQFSNSRSEMNVSTLELGDSALYLCASSLSGQADNEQFFGPGTRLTVL.

This clone was seen a few times. This chain uses TRBV9 with TRBJ2-1; 10 nucleotides align to TRBD2. After removal of 3 bases from V and 12 bases from J, the junction contained 15 bases not matched to a gene. Germline-derived CDR1 and CDR2 are SGDLS and YYNGEE. The CDR3 has 16 residues. DNA for the CDR3: TGTGCCAGCAGCGCCCATGGACTAGCGGACAGGGTGTCGCAGTTCTTC. Its protein product is CASSAHGLADRVSQFF.

This clone was seen repeatedly, ten times or more. The V call is TRBV6-1, the J call TRBJ2-7, with a tentative D call TRBD2 (5 bases). The CDR3 has 12 amino acids. CDR1 is MNHNS, CDR2 SASEGT, per germline. V was clipped by 8 bases and J by 5 bases, with 13 bases between them. This CDR3 is CASLRREHEQYF. The DNA for the CDR3 is TGTGCCAGCCTTCGACGGGAACACGAGCAGTACTTC.

The V gene is TRBV2, the J gene TRBJ1-2; 7 nucleotides align to TRBD1. J gave up 3 bases and V 7 bases, and 5 bases lay outside the gene matches. The CDR3 extends over 13 amino acids. Germline V gene data show CDR1 as SNHLY and CDR2 as FYNNEI. The CDR3 sequence is CASKGTVYYGYTF. Written as DNA, the CDR3 is TGTGCCAGCAAGGGGACAGTCTACTATGGCTACACCTTC.

The chain employs TRBV5-1 and TRBJ1-1; 7 bases are shared with TRBD1. CDR1 and CDR2 from the germline V gene are SGHRS and YFSETQ. The CDR3 has 16 amino acids. V lost 0 bases to trimming and J lost 6 bases; unmatched junction nucleotides: 11. CDR3 bases: TGCGCCAGCAGCTTGGGAGGGGGCGGGAGTATATCTGAAGCTTTCTTT. It codes for CASSLGGGGSISEAFF.